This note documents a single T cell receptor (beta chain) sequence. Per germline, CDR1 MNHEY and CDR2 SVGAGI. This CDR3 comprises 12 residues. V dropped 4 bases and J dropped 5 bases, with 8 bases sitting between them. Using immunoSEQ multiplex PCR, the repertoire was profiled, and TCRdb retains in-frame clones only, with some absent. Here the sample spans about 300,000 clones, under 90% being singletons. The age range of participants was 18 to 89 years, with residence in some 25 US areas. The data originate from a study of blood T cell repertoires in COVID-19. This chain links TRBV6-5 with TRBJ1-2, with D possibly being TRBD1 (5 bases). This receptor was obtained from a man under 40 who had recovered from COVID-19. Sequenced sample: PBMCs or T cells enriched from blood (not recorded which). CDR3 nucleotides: TGTGCCAGCAGTTCCCGGACATATGGCTACACCTTC. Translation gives CASSSRTYGYTF.